The next 14 T cell receptor beta chains were all read from a single sample in a study of metastatic and nonmetastatic thyroid tumors. Ahead of thyroid surgery, no patient had received treatment of any kind. TCRdb re-called the PCR reads with MiXCR. The repertoire holds fewer than 35,000 clones, with roughly a sixth as singletons. What was sequenced was blood. The receptors shown here come from a male donor with papillary thyroid cancer or a benign thyroid nodule (not recorded which). Some clones in this sample may be carry-over from other donors' samples.

Ten or more counts support this clone. The chain is built from TRBV5-1 and TRBJ1-4, with TRBD1 identical over 7 bases. The CDR3 sequence is 15 residues long. The J segment lost 0 bases and the V segment lost 6 bases, leaving 5 bases of the junction unmatched. Germline CDR1 SGHRS, CDR2 YFSETQ. The CDR3 here is CASNHRGATNEKLFF. DNA of the CDR3: TGCGCCAGCAACCACAGGGGCGCAACTAATGAAAAACTGTTTTTT.

A word on this clone: The germline gene is not matched at one end of the junction; a read error may be the cause. This rearrangement joins TRBV7-8 to TRBJ1-1; TRBD1 matches 7 bases. The CDR3 length is 15 residues. In germline, CDR1 is SGHVS, CDR2 FQNEAQ. CDR3 coding DNA: TGTGCCAGCAGCACCTCCGGGACAGTTAACACTGAAGCTTTATTT. This sequence encodes CASSTSGTVNTEALF.

This clone appeared many times. The chain employs TRBV18 and TRBJ2-5, with 9 bases fitting TRBD2. There are 17 residues in the CDR3. Germline lookup yields CDR1 KGHSH and CDR2 LQKENI. The J segment lost 0 bases and the V segment lost 2 bases, leaving 7 bases of the junction unmatched. CDR3 sequence: CASSPFSTSGNQETQYF. In DNA form, the CDR3 reads TGTGCCAGCTCACCATTCTCGACTAGCGGAAACCAAGAGACCCAGTACTTC.

With respect to this clone: A read error is possible here, since a much larger clone lies one base away. The chain joins TRBV6-4 to TRBJ2-5; 9 positions agree with TRBD1. CDR1 and CDR2 (germline): MRHNA, SNTAGT. This CDR3 spans 15 amino acids. CDR3 region: CARSEGTGFPETQYF. The CDR3 DNA reads TGTGCCAGGAGTGAAGGGACAGGGTTCCCAGAGACCCAGTACTTC.

This clone was recorded at least ten times. The chain is built from TRBV7-2 and TRBJ1-1, with 7 bases fitting TRBD1. CDR3 length: 15 residues. With 5 bases clipped from V and 1 base from J, the junction kept 7 bases outside the gene matches. Germline assignment: CDR1 SGHTA and CDR2 FQGNSA. The CDR3 DNA is TGTGCCAGCAGCCCGGGGACAGCCCAGAACACTGAAGCTTTCTTT. Its translation is CASSPGTAQNTEAFF. Looking up the rest from reference TRBV7-2 and TRBJ1-1 gives the full variable domain: GAGVSQSPSNKVTEKGKDVELRCDPISGHTALYWYRQSLGQGLEFLIYFQGNSAPDKSGLPSDRFSAERTGGSVSTLTIQRTQQEDSAVYLCASSPGTAQNTEAFFGQGTRLTVV.

This clone was seen repeatedly, ten times or more. The V gene is TRBV6-2 or TRBV6-3, the J gene TRBJ1-1, with TRBD1 matching over 7 bases. The CDR3 length is 14 residues. CDR1 and CDR2 (germline): MNHEY, SVGEGT. V lost 7 bases, J lost 3 bases, and 8 bases stayed unmatched. As DNA, the CDR3 is TGTGCCAGCAAAAGGGGGACAGAGTACACTGAAGCTTTCTTT. Its translation: CASKRGTEYTEAFF.

This clone appeared a few times. The chain carries TRBV2 and TRBJ1-1; a weak D match, TRBD1 (6 bases). The germline CDR1 and CDR2 sequences are SNHLY and FYNNEI. There are 13 residues in the CDR3. V was clipped by 11 bases and J by 2 bases, with 15 bases between them. CDR3 residues: CAGGGGKNTEAFF. DNA of the CDR3: TGTGCCGGAGGGGGGGGGAAAAACACTGAAGCTTTCTTT.

This clone was observed at least ten times. The chain couples TRBV11-1 to TRBJ2-1; the D is unclear. The germline CDR1 and CDR2 sequences are SGHAT and FQDESV (reference sequence). V was clipped by 3 bases and J by 0 bases, with 15 bases between them. The CDR3 totals 17 residues. CDR3 amino acids: CASSLGARHHSYNEQFF. The CDR3 DNA reads as TGTGCCAGCAGCTTGGGCGCGCGACACCACTCCTACAATGAGCAGTTCTTC.

This clone was recorded many times. J is TRBJ2-7 and V is TRBV4-3, with 10 bases that match TRBD1. After removal of 3 bases from V and 5 bases from J, the junction contained 4 bases not matched to a gene. This CDR3 is 14 amino acids long. Germline V gene sequence: CDR1 LGHNA, CDR2 YSLEER. The CDR3 DNA sequence: TGCGCCAGCAGCCAGTGGACAGGGGGTAACGAGCAGTACTTC. Translating it yields CASSQWTGGNEQYF.

For this clone: A much larger clone differs by one base, so this may be a read error. The sample has other DNA sequences that encode this CDR3 too. The chain joins TRBV3-1 to TRBJ2-3, with D possibly TRBD2 on 6 matching bases. The CDR3 totals 13 residues. Trimming cost V 8 bases and J 4 bases, with 13 bases left between them. From germline, CDR1 is LGHDT and CDR2 YNNKEL (reference sequence). CDR3 in amino acids: CASQGTVADTQYF. The CDR3 bases are TGTGCCAGCCAAGGGACTGTTGCAGATACGCAGTATTTT.

In this sample, this clone turned up many times. The chain links TRBV15 to TRBJ2-7, with 7 bases that match TRBD1. This CDR3 comprises 15 residues. V was pared by 5 bases and J by 3 bases, with 10 bases of the junction left unmatched. The germline CDR1 and CDR2 sequences are LNHNV and YYDKDF (reference sequence). This CDR3 is CATSFARQGIYEQYF. Here the CDR3 DNA reads TGTGCCACCAGCTTTGCCCGACAGGGAATCTACGAGCAGTACTTC.

In this sample, this clone is medium-sized (0.01 to 0.1%). This rearrangement joins TRBV27 to TRBJ2-1, with 12 bases identical to TRBD2. This CDR3 has 17 amino acids. V dropped 8 bases and J dropped 4; count of bases not matched to a gene: 12. CDR1 is MNHEY, CDR2 SMNVEV, per germline (reference sequence). The CDR3 sequence: CASHPARTSGTYNEQFF. CDR3 nucleotides: TGTGCCAGCCATCCCGCCCGGACTAGCGGGACTTACAATGAGCAGTTCTTC.

This clone was recorded a few times. The chain recombines TRBV28 with TRBJ1-2; D may be TRBD1 (5 bases). The CDR3 has 15 residues. V lost 2 bases and J lost 7, with 17 bases in between. Germline loops: CDR1 MDHEN, CDR2 SYDVKM. This CDR3 reads CASSLVAGAPLGYTF. CDR3 nucleotide sequence: TGTGCCAGCAGTTTAGTAGCCGGGGCTCCCCTTGGCTACACCTTC.

The chain has TRBV10-1 and TRBJ2-3, with a possible D match to TRBD2 (6 bases). CDR1 and CDR2 from the germline V gene are WNHNN and SYGVQD (reference sequence). This CDR3 contains 16 residues. Trimming removed 10 bases at V and 7 bases at J, with 27 bases between. The CDR3 sequence is CANPSGGGARKNTQYF. In DNA, the CDR3 is TGCGCCAACCCCTCTGGGGGAGGAGCTCGCAAAAATACGCAGTATTTT.